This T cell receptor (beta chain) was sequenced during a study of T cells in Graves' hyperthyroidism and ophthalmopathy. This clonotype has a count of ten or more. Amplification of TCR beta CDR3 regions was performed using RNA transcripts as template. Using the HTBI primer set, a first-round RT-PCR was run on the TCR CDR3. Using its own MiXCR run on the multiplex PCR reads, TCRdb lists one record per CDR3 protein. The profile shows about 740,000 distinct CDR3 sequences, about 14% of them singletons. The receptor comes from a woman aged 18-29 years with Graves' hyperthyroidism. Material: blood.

CDR3 coding DNA: TGTGCCAGCAGTTTAGAAGGGGAACGTTACTACGAGCAGTACTTC. Amino acids: CASSLEGERYYEQYF. The chain has TRBV27 and TRBJ2-7; D perhaps matches TRBD1 (5 bases). This CDR3 region has 15 residues. Germline CDR1 and CDR2: MNHEY and SMNVEV (reference sequence). The V end was cut by 2 bases, the J end by 3 bases, with 14 bases between.